This T cell receptor (beta chain) stems from a study of blood T cell repertoires in COVID-19 (TCRdb year 2020). The study in broad terms: The collaborator samples originated in the United States, Italy and Spain and spanned the acute and convalescent phases of COVID-19. The material from the prospective study consisted of cDNA or gDNA derived from T cells, B-cell-depleted T cells, or PBMCs. Deeply sampled blood TCRbeta repertoires from subjects exposed to, actively infected with, or recovered from COVID-19 were included in the dataset. The repertoires were released in a freely available public database intended as a resource for research on the immune response to SARS-CoV-2. Samples were obtained from the ongoing ImmuneRACE study (first 160 participants) and from roughly 1,300 subjects provided by 6 global collaborators. Nearly every sample came with metadata listing a de-identified subject ID, COVID-19 status, age in years and sex. Where HLA class I and class II types were available, the types were taken from metadata supplied by the sample provider, not from assay-based typing.

Enrolling through a virtual design, the prospective study's participants ranged in age from about 18 to 89 years and lived across about two dozen United States geographic areas. Cohort assignment in the prospective study relied on participant-reported clinical history from a screening survey and a study questionnaire. Each participant in the prospective study had whole blood, serum and a nasopharyngeal or oropharyngeal swab collected by mobile phlebotomists. Additional blood draws and questionnaires over an approximately two-month period could optionally be provided by prospective study participants. Before DNA extraction, blood samples from the prospective study were shipped at room temperature or frozen. Paper-wide results and their limitations: Clinical and demographic metadata were provided uncurated, with the amount varying by source and participant.

Note on this clone: The antigen this receptor binds is unknown. Qualities for individual bases were not recorded, and no much larger clone is one base off.

In the germline V gene, CDR1 corresponds to MNHEY and CDR2 to SVGAGI. V and J are trimmed by 10 bases and 6 bases, and the gene matches miss 4 bases of the junction. From cysteine to phenylalanine, the CDR3 is 13 amino acids long. Only the CDR3 DNA is retained, 39 bases long and in frame from the first base. TCRbeta CDR3 regions were amplified from genomic DNA by means of the immunoSEQ Assay, a bias-controlled multiplex PCR. In the original analysis: Nucleated cell counts per sample were estimated from amplification of reference gene primers within the assay. To quantify the absolute abundance of each unique TCRbeta CDR3 rearrangement, sequence reads were collapsed and filtered. Productive Simpson clonality was computed per sample as the square root of Simpson's diversity index over productive rearrangements. In its TCRdb copy, this immuneACCESS table keeps in-frame sequences only and misses some clones. Where compared with another copy, unresolved V genes explain less than half of these, and the others have no known cause. V and J calls and clone size are as listed in that table; D and trimming were resolved from the DNA. The sample includes 150,000 to 200,000 clones, with more than 75% observed a single time. Around a sixth of the sample goes to the ten largest clones.

The clonotype was recovered from a woman in her 50s with acute COVID-19. Material: PBMCs or T cells enriched from blood (not recorded which). Rearrangement joined TRBV6-5 to TRBJ1-6; TRBD1 matches 9 bases in the middle. The CDR3 protein: CATRGQGNSPLHF. DNA sequence: TGTGCCACCAGGGGACAGGGTAATTCACCCCTCCACTTT.